This TCR beta chain was captured by sequencing in a study of chemoradiotherapy in HPV16-positive cancers. On the study more broadly: Candidate HPV-specific clones and shared TCR motifs came from a couple of HPV16-positive patients.

Study findings and constraints: For HPV16-positive patients, expanding HPV-responsive T cells associated with longer recurrence-free survival. Functional assays defining HPV-specific T cells used only two HPV16-positive patients. During treatment, candidate HPV-specific clones and E7-related motifs expanded in tumor.

The CDR3 sequence is 14 residues long. V shed 8 bases and J shed 0 bases, with 13 bases lying between them. CDR1 is SEHNR and CDR2 is FQNEAQ in the germline V gene (reference sequence). To note about this clone: Antigen: not known.

The repertoire was sequenced with immunoSEQ multiplex PCR; TCRdb's copy has only in-frame clones and lacks some. The repertoire holds about 12,000 clones, with 77% as singletons. Sampling was performed from a patient who underwent chemoradiotherapy. The clonotype comes from a human donor with HPV-associated anogenital cancer. J is TRBJ2-5 and V is TRBV7-9, with D possibly being TRBD1 or TRBD2 (5 bases each). CDR3 nucleotides: TGTGCCAGCGGTCGGGGCAGGTACCAAGAGACCCAGTACTTC. It specifies CASGRGRYQETQYF.